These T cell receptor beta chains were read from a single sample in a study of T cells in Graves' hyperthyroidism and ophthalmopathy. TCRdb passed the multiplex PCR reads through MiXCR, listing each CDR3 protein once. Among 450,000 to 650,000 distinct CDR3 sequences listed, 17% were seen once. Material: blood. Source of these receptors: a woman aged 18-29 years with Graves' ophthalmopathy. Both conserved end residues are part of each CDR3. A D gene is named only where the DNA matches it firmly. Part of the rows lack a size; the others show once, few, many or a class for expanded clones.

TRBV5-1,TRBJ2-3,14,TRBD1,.,CASSLPGGVDTQYF,TGCGCCAGCAGCTTGCCAGGGGGAGTAGATACGCAGTATTTT
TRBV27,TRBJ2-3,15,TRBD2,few,CASSLYAGGLDTQYF,TGTGCCAGCAGTTTATATGCGGGGGGGCTAGATACGCAGTATTTT
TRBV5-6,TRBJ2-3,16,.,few,CASSPLTGRSTDTQYF,TGTGCCAGCAGCCCTCTGACGGGACGGTCCACAGATACGCAGTATTTT
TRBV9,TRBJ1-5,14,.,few,CASSVGSSNQPQHF,TGTGCCAGCAGCGTAGGCAGTAGCAATCAGCCCCAGCATTTT
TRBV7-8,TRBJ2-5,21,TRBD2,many,CASSPYPGLRLAGGSWETQYF,TGTGCCAGCAGCCCGTATCCAGGGTTGAGACTAGCGGGAGGGAGCTGGGAGACCCAGTACTTC
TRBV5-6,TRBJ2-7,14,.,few,CASSLLGMAYEQYF,TGTGCCAGCAGCTTGCTAGGGATGGCCTACGAGCAGTACTTC
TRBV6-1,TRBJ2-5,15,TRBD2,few,CASNDGSGSAETQYF,TGTGCCAGCAATGATGGTAGCGGGAGCGCAGAGACCCAGTACTTC
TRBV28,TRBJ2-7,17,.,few,CASSLLGGTDVRYEQYF,TGTGCCAGCAGTTTGTTGGGGGGAACGGACGTTCGATACGAGCAGTACTTC
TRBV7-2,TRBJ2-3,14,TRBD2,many,CASSPSGTTDTQYF,TGTGCCAGCAGCCCGAGCGGGACCACAGATACGCAGTATTTT
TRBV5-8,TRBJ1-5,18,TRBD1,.,CASSFFFDRGVLNQPQHF,TGTGCCAGCAGCTTTTTCTTTGACAGGGGCGTACTAAATCAGCCCCAGCATTTT
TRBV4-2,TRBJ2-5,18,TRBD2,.,CASSQDWKAGGPQETQYF,TGTGCCAGCAGCCAAGATTGGAAGGCGGGGGGGCCGCAAGAGACCCAGTACTTC
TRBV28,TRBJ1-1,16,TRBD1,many,CASTTLGTAESTEAFF,TGTGCCAGCACCACCCTCGGGACAGCTGAAAGTACTGAAGCTTTCTTT
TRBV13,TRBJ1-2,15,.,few,CASSVEWGGTYGYTF,TGTGCCAGCAGCGTAGAGTGGGGGGGAACCTATGGCTACACCTTC
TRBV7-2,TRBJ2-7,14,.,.,CASSFRWDSYEQYF,TGTGCCAGCAGCTTTCGCTGGGACTCCTACGAGCAGTACTTC
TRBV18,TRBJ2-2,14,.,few,CASSPLSYTGELFF,TGTGCCAGCTCACCACTATCCTACACCGGGGAGCTGTTTTTT
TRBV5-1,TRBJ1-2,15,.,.,CASSTWGGTSYGYTF,TGCGCCAGCAGCACGTGGGGGGGCACCTCATATGGCTACACCTTC
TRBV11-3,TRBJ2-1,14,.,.,CASSQGYSHNEQFF,TGTGCCAGCAGTCAGGGTTACTCCCACAATGAGCAGTTCTTC
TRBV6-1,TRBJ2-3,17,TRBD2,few,CASSEFTSGRATDTQYF,TGTGCCAGCAGTGAATTTACTAGCGGGAGGGCAACAGATACGCAGTATTTT
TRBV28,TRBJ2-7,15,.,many,CASTSPGKRYYEQYF,TGTGCCAGCACCTCACCGGGAAAACGTTACTACGAGCAGTACTTC
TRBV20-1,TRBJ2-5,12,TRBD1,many,CSAMGQGGTQYF,TGCAGTGCCATGGGACAGGGCGGGACCCAGTACTTC
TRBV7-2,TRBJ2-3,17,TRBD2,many,CASSGTGLAGDTDTQYF,TGTGCCAGCAGCGGAACGGGGCTAGCGGGAGACACAGATACGCAGTATTTT
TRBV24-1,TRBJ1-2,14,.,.,CATSDPQGTAGYTF,TGTGCCACCAGTGACCCACAGGGTACGGCTGGCTACACCTTC
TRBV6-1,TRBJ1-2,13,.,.,CASSSPWGEGYTF,TGTGCCAGCAGTTCCCCCTGGGGTGAGGGCTACACCTTC
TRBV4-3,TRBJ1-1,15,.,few,CASSQGSAVNTEAFF,TGCGCCAGCAGCCAAGGGTCCGCCGTGAACACTGAAGCTTTCTTT
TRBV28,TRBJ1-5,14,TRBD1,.,CASSNRGQYQPQHF,TGTGCCAGCAGCAACAGGGGGCAGTATCAGCCCCAGCATTTT
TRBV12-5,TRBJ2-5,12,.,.,CASATSAETQYF,TGTGCTAGTGCCACCTCGGCGGAGACCCAGTACTTC
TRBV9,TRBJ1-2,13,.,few,CASSSYTNYGYTF,TGTGCCAGCAGCTCTTACACCAACTATGGCTACACCTTC
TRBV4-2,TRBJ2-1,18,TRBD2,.,CASSQVLAGGPPYNEQFF,TGTGCCAGCAGCCAAGTACTAGCGGGAGGGCCCCCCTACAATGAGCAGTTCTTC
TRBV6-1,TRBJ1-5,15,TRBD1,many,CASSVDRASNQPQHF,TGTGCCAGCAGTGTGGACAGGGCTAGCAATCAGCCCCAGCATTTT
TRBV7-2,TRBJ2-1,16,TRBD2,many,CASSFRGTSGGNEQFF,TGTGCCAGCAGCTTCCGTGGGACTAGCGGGGGTAATGAGCAGTTCTTC
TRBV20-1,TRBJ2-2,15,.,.,CSAKWTLGNTGELFF,TGCAGTGCTAAATGGACCCTAGGGAACACCGGGGAGCTGTTTTTT
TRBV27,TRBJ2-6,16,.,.,CASSFRGASGANVLTF,TGTGCCAGCAGTTTCCGGGGGGCGTCCGGGGCCAACGTCCTGACTTTC
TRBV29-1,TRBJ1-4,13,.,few,CSVEMGTHEKLFF,TGCAGCGTTGAAATGGGGACTCATGAAAAACTGTTTTTT
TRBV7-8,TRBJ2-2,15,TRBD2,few,CASSPLAGGSGELFF,TGTGCCAGCAGCCCGTTAGCGGGGGGGTCCGGGGAGCTGTTTTTT
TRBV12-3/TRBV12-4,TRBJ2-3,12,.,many,CASSLKADTQYF,TGTGCCAGCAGTTTAAAGGCGGATACGCAGTATTTT
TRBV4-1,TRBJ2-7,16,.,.,CASSQDTSQRNYEQYF,TGCGCCAGCAGCCAAGATACGAGCCAGCGCAACTACGAGCAGTACTTC
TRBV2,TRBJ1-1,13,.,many,CASSEIPNTEAFF,TGTGCCAGCAGTGAAATCCCGAACACTGAAGCTTTCTTT
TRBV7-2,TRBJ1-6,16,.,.,CASSMAQGWQSSPLHF,TGTGCCAGCAGCATGGCACAGGGTTGGCAAAGTTCACCCCTCCACTTT
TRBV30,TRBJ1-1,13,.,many,CAWSRLQGDEAFF,TGTGCCTGGAGTCGACTCCAGGGAGATGAAGCTTTCTTT